These 8 T cell receptor beta chains were all obtained from the same sample, sequenced in a study of blood T cell repertoires in COVID-19. Generated by immunoSEQ multiplex PCR, the TCRdb table keeps only in-frame clones and is missing some. The data hold approximately 200,000 clones, with about 84% observed a single time. The sample consisted of peripheral blood. These receptors all stem from a woman in her thirties with acute or convalescent COVID-19.

V usage is TRBV2 and J usage is TRBJ1-2; perhaps TRBD1 as D (5 bases). Germline CDR1 and CDR2: SNHLY and FYNNEI. The length of the CDR3 is 13 residues. V lost 6 bases to trimming and J lost 7 bases, with 15 bases between them. The CDR3 bases are TGTGCCAGCAGGGAACGGGGGATAGGTGGCTACACCTTC. This gives the protein CASRERGIGGYTF.

This clone is a singleton in its sample. The genes are TRBV28 and TRBJ1-1, with D perhaps matching TRBD1 (5 bases). Germline CDR1 reads MDHEN; CDR2 reads SYDVKM. V dropped 4 bases and J dropped 4 bases, with 10 bases sitting between them. CDR3 length equals 13 residues. The CDR3 sequence is CASSSNGGTEAFF. CDR3 nucleotides: TGTGCCAGCAGTTCGAACGGGGGCACTGAAGCTTTCTTT.

This clone is a singleton in its sample. The chain recombines TRBV7-9 with TRBJ2-7; 7 nucleotides align to TRBD2. This CDR3 has 14 residues. Germline CDR1 SEHNR, CDR2 FQNEAQ (reference sequence). V lost 0 bases and J lost 4; bases outside the gene matches: 3. The CDR3 DNA follows: TGTGCCAGCAGCTTAGCGGGAGGGCCGTACGAGCAGTACTTC. This sequence encodes CASSLAGGPYEQYF. Drawing the rest from reference TRBV7-9 and TRBJ2-7, the complete variable domain is DTGVSQNPRHKITKRGQNVTFRCDPISEHNRLYWYRQTLGQGPEFLTYFQNEAQLEKSRLLSDRFSAERPKGSFSTLEIQRTEQGDSAMYLCASSLAGGPYEQYFGPGTRLTVT.

The gene calls are TRBV3-1 (or the pseudogene TRBV3-2) and TRBJ2-1; D may be TRBD1 (5 bases). Germline V lookup: CDR1 LGHDT, CDR2 YNNKEL (reference sequence). The CDR3 has 16 residues. Trimming pared 3 bases from V and 7 bases from J, leaving 19 bases between. CDR3 in DNA: TGTGCCAGCAGCCATTCCAAAGGGGAAAGCTGGAATGAGCAGTTCTTC. Amino acids: CASSHSKGESWNEQFF.

The chain joins TRBV24-1 to TRBJ2-3, with 12 bases aligning to TRBD1. Trimming took 12 bases from V and 4 from J; bases not matched to a gene: 19. Germline CDR1 reads KGHDR; CDR2 reads SFDVKD. The CDR3 has 18 amino acids. This chain's CDR3 is CAVEPGQGAMRGPDTQYF. The CDR3 DNA reads TGTGCCGTTGAGCCGGGACAGGGGGCGATGCGGGGCCCAGATACGCAGTATTTT.

This chain joins TRBV30 and TRBJ2-2, with 7 bases lining up with TRBD2. V was pared by 1 base and J by 7 bases, with 12 bases of the junction left unmatched. The CDR3 has 16 residues. The germline CDR1 and CDR2 sequences are GTSNPN and SVGIG (reference sequence). As DNA, the CDR3 is TGTGCCTGGAGTGAGTACTGGCGGGAGAGCGTCGGGGAGCTGTTTTTT. Its translation is CAWSEYWRESVGELFF.

This chain uses TRBV2 with TRBJ2-2; TRBD1 might be the D (6 bases). With 7 bases removed from V and 3 bases from J, the gap between germline ends came to 18 bases. Germline assignment: CDR1 SNHLY and CDR2 FYNNEI. There are 16 residues in the CDR3. This CDR3 is CASTPEGVRYTGELFF. CDR3 in DNA: TGTGCCAGCACTCCCGAGGGGGTCAGATACACCGGGGAGCTGTTTTTT.

This clone was seen only a few times. V is TRBV27 and J is TRBJ2-2, with a tentative D call TRBD2 (6 bases). Trimming removed 6 bases at V and 8 bases at J, with 13 bases between. There are 13 residues in the CDR3. Germline V gene lookup returns CDR1 MNHEY and CDR2 SMNVEV (reference sequence). The CDR3 sequence: CASRGPAGGELFF. In DNA, the CDR3 is TGTGCCAGCAGAGGCCCTGCGGGGGGGGAGCTGTTTTTT.